What follows are 31 T cell receptor beta chains derived from one specimen sequenced in a study of T cells in Graves' hyperthyroidism and ophthalmopathy. The TCR beta CDR3 regions underwent amplification using RNA transcripts as the source. Primed by the HTBI set, a first-round RT-PCR was run on the TCR CDR3. Each CDR3 protein is one row after TCRdb ran MiXCR on the multiplex PCR reads. The table records under 350,000 distinct CDR3 sequences, around 15% of them present only once. Sequencing was done on a sample of blood. The receptor source for this set is a woman aged 40 to 50 with Graves' hyperthyroidism.

The chain joins TRBV19 to TRBJ2-2, with TRBD1 identical over 7 bases. The CDR3 has 15 amino acids. V dropped 4 bases and J dropped 3; count of bases not matched to a gene: 5. Germline V CDR1 and CDR2: LNHDA, SQIVND (reference sequence). The CDR3 nucleotides read TGTGCCAGTAGTAGAACGGGACAGTACACCGGGGAGCTGTTTTTT. This translates into CASSRTGQYTGELFF. The full variable domain, completed using reference TRBV19 and TRBJ2-2, is DGGITQSPKYLFRKEGQNVTLSCEQNLNHDAMYWYRQDPGQGLRLIYYSQIVNDFQKGDIAEGYSVSREKKESFPLTVTSAQKNPTAFYLCASSRTGQYTGELFFGEGSRLTVL.

This clonotype was seen only a few times. The chain combines TRBV6-1 with TRBJ2-2, with 9 bases identical to TRBD1. Germline V CDR1 and CDR2: MNHNS, SASEGT. The J segment lost 7 bases and the V segment lost 6 bases, leaving 12 bases of the junction unmatched. The CDR3 has 16 amino acids. CDR3 loop: CASRALGTGRNGELFF. The DNA for the CDR3 is TGTGCCAGCAGGGCGCTCGGGACAGGGAGAAACGGGGAGCTGTTTTTT.

This clonotype was detected ten times or more. CDR3 coding DNA: TGTGCCTGGAGTGGAACAGGGGACCAGCCCCAGCATTTT. Its translation: CAWSGTGDQPQHF. The V and J genes are TRBV30 and TRBJ1-5; 7 bases match TRBD1. The J segment lost 7 bases and the V segment lost 1 base, leaving 4 bases of the junction unmatched. Germline V gene sequence: CDR1 GTSNPN, CDR2 SVGIG (reference sequence). The CDR3 has 13 residues. Based on the CDR3 plus reference TRBV30 and TRBJ1-5, the full variable domain is SQTIHQWPATLVQPVGSPLSLECTVEGTSNPNLYWYRQAAGRGLQLLFYSVGIGQISSEVPQNLSASRPQDRQFILSSKKLLLSDSGFYLCAWSGTGDQPQHFGDGTRLSIL.

This clonotype was detected many times. V and J are TRBV12-3 or TRBV12-4 and TRBJ1-5; possible D gene TRBD1, 6 bases. The CDR3 spans 14 residues. The V and J ends lost 3 bases and 5 bases respectively, with 11 bases between them. CDR3: CASSFGGPYQPQHF. In nucleotides, the CDR3 is TGTGCCAGCAGTTTTGGGGGGCCCTATCAGCCCCAGCATTTT.

The chain couples TRBV20-1 to TRBJ2-3; D may be TRBD2 (6 bases). The CDR3 has 14 amino acids. V was clipped by 3 bases and J by 2 bases, with 12 bases between them. The germline V gene encodes CDR1 DFQATT and CDR2 SNEGSKA (reference sequence). The CDR3 region has the DNA TGCAGTGCTAGCGGGACTTTCGCCACAGATACGCAGTATTTT. Its protein product is CSASGTFATDTQYF.

This clonotype was counted at least ten times. The chain combines TRBV11-2 with TRBJ1-2; D is unclear. The CDR3 runs 16 residues. The germline V gene encodes CDR1 SGHAT and CDR2 FQNNGV. Trimming took 2 bases from V and 4 from J, leaving 17 bases between them. The CDR3 loop reads CASSLKYPPEIYGYTF. CDR3 DNA sequence: TGTGCCAGCAGCTTAAAATATCCCCCAGAGATCTATGGCTACACCTTC.

In this sample, this clonotype turned up many times. The V call is TRBV12-3 or TRBV12-4, the J call TRBJ2-5, with TRBD2 matching 8 bases. The CDR3 length is 15 residues. J lost 7 bases, V lost 3 bases, and 10 bases had no gene match. The CDR3 DNA reads as TGTGCCAGCAGTTTTACGAGCGGGAGCGCCGGGACCCAGTACTTC. Its protein product is CASSFTSGSAGTQYF.

This clonotype was found many times. This sequence joins TRBV28 and TRBJ2-5, with 9 bases aligning to TRBD2. In germline, CDR1 is MDHEN, CDR2 SYDVKM. Trimming removed 6 bases from V and 4 bases from J; junction bases left unmatched: 9. This CDR3 has 15 amino acids. CDR3 sequence: CASSLSAGGGETQYF. The CDR3 nucleotides read TGTGCCAGCAGCCTTTCAGCGGGAGGTGGAGAGACCCAGTACTTC.

This clonotype showed up just once. The gene calls are TRBV2 and TRBJ2-2; a possible D gene is TRBD2 (6 bases). The length of the CDR3 is 16 residues. The V gene's germline CDR1 is SNHLY and CDR2 FYNNEI. V was trimmed by 2 bases and J by 1 base, leaving 11 bases between them. The CDR3 DNA is TGTGCCAGCAGTGAATTGGGTAGCGGGAACACCGGGGAGCTGTTTTTT. Protein product: CASSELGSGNTGELFF.

This clonotype was observed at least ten times. The rearrangement links TRBV7-2 to TRBJ2-7, with D perhaps matching TRBD1 (6 bases). The V end was cut by 2 bases, the J end by 3 bases, with 14 bases between. Germline CDR1 and CDR2: SGHTA and FQGNSA. This CDR3 has 15 residues. The CDR3 region has the DNA TGTGCCAGCAGCTTACACACCGGGACATACTACGAGCAGTACTTC. Amino acid sequence: CASSLHTGTYYEQYF.

This clonotype was picked up a small number of times. The genes are TRBV3-1 and TRBJ2-1; D is undetermined. Germline CDR1 and CDR2: LGHDT and YNNKEL (reference sequence). CDR3 length: 12 residues. Trimming removed 4 bases from V and 9 bases from J, with 10 bases in between. In DNA form, the CDR3 reads TGTGCCAGCAGCCCCCGGACGGGTGAGCAGTTCTTC. This encodes CASSPRTGEQFF.

This clonotype has ten or more counts. The rearrangement links TRBV2 to TRBJ2-1, with a weak D call TRBD1 (5 bases). CDR1 SNHLY and CDR2 FYNNEI come from the germline V gene. The germline V and J ends were trimmed by 6 bases and 5 bases, with 14 bases remaining between them. CDR3 length: 14 amino acids. The CDR3 loop is CASRDGQDNNEQFF. CDR3 nucleotides: TGTGCCAGCAGGGACGGACAAGACAACAATGAGCAGTTCTTC.

This clonotype was seen a handful of times. The gene calls are TRBV6-1 and TRBJ2-1; 11 nucleotides line up with TRBD2. The germline V gene has CDR1 MNHNS and CDR2 SASEGT. The CDR3 runs 15 residues. The trim removed 2 bases at V and 9 bases at J, leaving 6 bases unmatched. The CDR3 DNA sequence: TGTGCCAGCAGTGAACTAGCGGGGGGAGGGGGTGAGCAGTTCTTC. Protein sequence: CASSELAGGGGEQFF.

This clonotype was seen repeatedly, ten times or more. CDR3 residues: CASSPGEAYGYTF. CDR3 in DNA: TGTGCCAGCTCACCCGGAGAGGCCTATGGCTACACCTTC. The genes are TRBV18 and TRBJ1-2, with D unresolved. The germline gives CDR1 KGHSH, CDR2 LQKENI. The CDR3 extends over 13 amino acids. Trimming pared 3 bases from V and 4 bases from J, leaving 9 bases between.

This clonotype has ten or more counts. The V gene is TRBV2, the J gene TRBJ2-5, with TRBD2 identical over 12 bases. The CDR3 extends over 14 amino acids. V dropped 8 bases and J dropped 5; count of bases not matched to a gene: 6. The germline gives CDR1 SNHLY, CDR2 FYNNEI. As DNA, the CDR3 is TGTGCCAGCGCCCTAGCGGGAGGGCCCGAGACCCAGTACTTC. This gives the protein CASALAGGPETQYF. The full variable domain, its missing parts supplied by reference TRBV2 and TRBJ2-5, is EPEVTQTPSHQVTQMGQEVILRCVPISNHLYFYWYRQILGQKVEFLVSFYNNEISEKSEIFDDQFSVERPDGSNFTLKIRSTKLEDSAMYFCASALAGGPETQYFGPGTRLLVL.

The chain combines TRBV24-1 with TRBJ2-5; a weak D match, TRBD1 (7 bases). Germline V CDR1 and CDR2: KGHDR, SFDVKD. This CDR3 has 14 amino acids. Deletions cut 6 bases from V and 2 bases from J, with 12 bases between. CDR3 coding DNA: TGTGCCACCAGTCCCAGGGGGGCACAAGAGACCCAGTACTTC. It yields the protein CATSPRGAQETQYF.

This clonotype appeared a few times. V gene TRBV10-3 combines with J gene TRBJ2-4, with TRBD1 identical over 9 bases. The CDR3 is 13 amino acids. The germline V gene has CDR1 ENHRY and CDR2 SYGVKD. V lost 6 bases, J lost 5 bases, and 2 bases stayed unmatched. Here the CDR3 reads CAIRGQGQNIQYF. The CDR3 DNA reads TGTGCCATCAGGGGACAGGGCCAAAACATTCAGTACTTC.

This clonotype has a count of ten or more. V gene TRBV27 combines with J gene TRBJ2-3, with 11 bases that match TRBD2. V was pared by 8 bases and J by 7 bases, with 11 bases of the junction left unmatched. The V gene's germline CDR1 is MNHEY and CDR2 SMNVEV (reference sequence). This CDR3 region has 15 residues. CDR3 in amino acids: CASGSSGRMAYTQYF. Written as DNA, the CDR3 is TGTGCCAGCGGCTCTAGCGGGAGGATGGCGTATACGCAGTATTTT.

This chain links TRBV20-1 with TRBJ2-1; unclear D gene. This CDR3 is built from 12 residues. Trimming removed 2 bases from V and 5 bases from J, with 7 bases in between. CDR1 is DFQATT and CDR2 is SNEGSKA in the germline V gene (reference sequence). CDR3 protein: CSARIQNNEQFF. For the CDR3, the DNA is TGCAGTGCTAGAATACAGAACAATGAGCAGTTCTTC.

The sample holds many counts of this clonotype. In DNA form, the CDR3 reads TGTGCCTGGAGTATCCCCGGGGTCTACTATGGCTACACCTTC. Translating it yields CAWSIPGVYYGYTF. This chain joins TRBV30 and TRBJ1-2; D unclear. The germline V and J ends were trimmed by 2 bases and 3 bases, with 13 bases remaining between them. The CDR3 covers 14 residues. Germline V CDR1 and CDR2: GTSNPN, SVGIG (reference sequence).

This clonotype was detected many times. The rearrangement links TRBV6-2 or TRBV6-3 to TRBJ1-5; maybe TRBD1 (5 bases). The CDR3 is 14 amino acids. Between the trimmed V and J ends, which lost 6 bases and 0 bases, there was a span of 9 bases. From germline, CDR1 is MNHEY and CDR2 SVGEGT. The CDR3 DNA is TGTGCCAGCAGGCCCACAGGTAGCAATCAGCCCCAGCATTTT. It specifies CASRPTGSNQPQHF.

This clonotype was detected many times. The chain links TRBV20-1 to TRBJ2-1; 13 positions agree with TRBD2. The length of the CDR3 is 18 residues. J gave up 3 bases and V 2 bases, and 10 bases lay outside the gene matches. CDR1 DFQATT and CDR2 SNEGSKA come from the germline V gene (reference sequence). CDR3 sequence (DNA): TGCAGTGCTAGAACGTGGACTAGCGGGAGTCGGAGCTACAATGAGCAGTTCTTC. This sequence encodes CSARTWTSGSRSYNEQFF.

This clonotype was seen repeatedly, ten times or more. The chain joins TRBV6-1 to TRBJ2-7, with 12 bases matching TRBD2. CDR3 length: 17 amino acids. From germline, CDR1 is MNHNS and CDR2 SASEGT. J lost 5 bases, V lost 0 bases, and 8 bases had no gene match. The CDR3 coding sequence is TGTGCCAGCAGTGAAGCGCCATGGACTAGCGGGGTCAACGAGCAGTACTTC. It translates to CASSEAPWTSGVNEQYF.

At least ten counts were recorded for this clonotype. Here the CDR3 DNA reads TGTGCCACCAGCAGAGACCCAGCAAACTCTGGAAACACCATATATTTT. Translating gives CATSRDPANSGNTIYF. The chain links TRBV15 to TRBJ1-3; D gene ambiguous. This CDR3 region has 16 residues. V was cut by 0 bases and J by 0 bases, with 9 bases left in between. CDR1 is LNHNV, CDR2 YYDKDF, per germline (reference sequence).

The sample holds many counts of this clonotype. V gene TRBV24-1 combines with J gene TRBJ2-2; tentative D call: TRBD2 (5 bases). Germline V gives CDR1 KGHDR, CDR2 SFDVKD. V lost 3 bases, J lost 4 bases, and 11 bases lay in between. This CDR3 comprises 15 residues. The CDR3 sequence: CATSDPRRGTGELFF. The CDR3 region has the DNA TGTGCCACCAGTGATCCCAGACGGGGCACCGGGGAGCTGTTTTTT.

In its sample, this clonotype was seen a few times. The gene calls are TRBV5-8 and TRBJ1-6; perhaps TRBD1 as D (6 bases). Between the trimmed V and J ends, which lost 0 bases and 7 bases, there was a span of 14 bases. Germline V gene lookup returns CDR1 SGHTS and CDR2 YDEGEE. The CDR3 sequence is 16 residues long. This chain's CDR3 is CASSLAGGGGNSPLHF. DNA for the CDR3: TGTGCCAGCAGCTTGGCCGGGGGCGGTGGGAATTCACCCCTCCACTTT.

This clonotype showed up many times. The V and J genes are TRBV6-1 and TRBJ1-5, with TRBD1 identical over 7 bases. The germline V gene encodes CDR1 MNHNS and CDR2 SASEGT. CDR3 length equals 14 residues. With V trimmed by 6 bases and J by 6 bases, 8 bases remained unmatched. The CDR3 loop is CASRMTGNTQPQHF. In nucleotides, the CDR3 is TGTGCCAGCAGGATGACAGGGAACACTCAGCCCCAGCATTTT.

This clonotype came up a few times. The chain carries TRBV18 and TRBJ1-1, with TRBD1 matching 12 bases. The CDR3 consists of 16 residues. J gave up 1 base and V 4 bases, and 4 bases lay outside the gene matches. Per the germline V gene, CDR1 is KGHSH and CDR2 is LQKENI. The CDR3 DNA reads TGTGCCAGCTCACGAGGGGACAGGGGGCCGAACACTGAAGCTTTCTTT. It codes for CASSRGDRGPNTEAFF.

This sequence joins TRBV6-1 and TRBJ1-1; 8 bases match TRBD1. With V trimmed by 4 bases and J by 5 bases, 6 bases remained unmatched. Looked up from germline, CDR1 is MNHNS and CDR2 is SASEGT. The CDR3 sequence is 14 residues long. The CDR3 DNA sequence: TGTGCCAGCAGTGGCCGGACAGGGAGTACTGAAGCTTTCTTT. This codes for CASSGRTGSTEAFF.

The rearrangement joins TRBV13 to TRBJ1-3, with D uncertain. Trimming removed 5 bases at V and 9 bases at J, with 11 bases between. The CDR3 totals 12 residues. The germline V gene has CDR1 PRHDT and CDR2 FYEKMQ (reference sequence). The CDR3 loop reads CASSPVVGTIYF. Written as DNA, the CDR3 is TGTGCCAGCAGCCCGGTAGTGGGCACCATATATTTT.

This clonotype has at least ten counts. The V call is TRBV2, the J call TRBJ2-3; D gene uncertain. Germline lookup yields CDR1 SNHLY and CDR2 FYNNEI. CDR3 length: 13 residues. Trimming shortened V by 1 base and J by 6 bases, and 8 bases separated the two germline ends. The CDR3 is CASSEESLDTQYF. The DNA for the CDR3 is TGTGCCAGCAGTGAAGAGAGCTTGGATACGCAGTATTTT. Using reference TRBV2 and TRBJ2-3 for the parts outside the CDR3, the full variable domain is EPEVTQTPSHQVTQMGQEVILRCVPISNHLYFYWYRQILGQKVEFLVSFYNNEISEKSEIFDDQFSVERPDGSNFTLKIRSTKLEDSAMYFCASSEESLDTQYFGPGTRLTVL.